The next 21 T cell receptor beta chains were all read from a single sample in a study of cytomegalovirus exposure and HLA in healthy donors. PCR amplification relied on 60 Vbeta primers (plus 13 Jbeta primers). Using immunoSEQ multiplex PCR, the repertoire was profiled, and TCRdb retains in-frame clones only, with some absent. The sample includes about 120,000 clones, around 80% of them seen just once. The sequenced material came from PBMCs. Receptors originate from a man between 25 and 39 years old in good health and CMV-seronegative.

The CDR3 sequence: CASSINLAGAADGELFF. As DNA, the CDR3 is TGTGCCAGCAGCATAAACCTAGCGGGGGCGGCAGACGGGGAGCTGTTTTTT. The chain joins TRBV13 to TRBJ2-2; 10 positions agree with TRBD2. With 5 bases clipped from V and 7 bases from J, the junction kept 13 bases outside the gene matches. Germline CDR1 and CDR2: PRHDT and FYEKMQ (reference sequence). CDR3 length equals 17 residues.

This rearrangement joins TRBV15 to TRBJ1-3, with D maybe TRBD1 (6 bases). Trimming stripped 6 bases from V and 0 bases from J, with 18 bases between. The CDR3 has 17 residues. CDR1 LNHNV and CDR2 YYDKDF come from the germline V gene (reference sequence). Written as DNA, the CDR3 is TGTGCCACCAGTCCAGGGGCTGGAACACTCTCTGGAAACACCATATATTTT. This translates into CATSPGAGTLSGNTIYF.

This CDR3 reads CASSFTGGRETQYF. CDR3 sequence (DNA): TGTGCCAGCAGCTTCACAGGGGGGAGAGAGACCCAGTACTTC. The V and J genes are TRBV13 and TRBJ2-5; TRBD1 matches 8 bases. This CDR3 has 14 residues. CDR1 and CDR2 from the germline V gene are PRHDT and FYEKMQ (reference sequence). V trimming: 3 bases; J trimming: 4 bases; junction bases outside the gene matches: 4.

The genes are TRBV30 and TRBJ1-6; unclear D gene. Germline V gene data show CDR1 as GTSNPN and CDR2 as SVGIG (reference sequence). This CDR3 contains 15 residues. V was shortened by 0 bases and J by 10 bases, with 16 bases between the two germline ends. The CDR3 DNA sequence: TGTGCCTGGAGTGTATGGGTCCCTAGAGACTCACCCCTCCACTTT. Protein sequence: CAWSVWVPRDSPLHF. Together with reference TRBV30 and TRBJ1-6, the CDR3 gives the full variable domain: SQTIHQWPATLVQPVGSPLSLECTVEGTSNPNLYWYRQAAGRGLQLLFYSVGIGQISSEVPQNLSASRPQDRQFILSSKKLLLSDSGFYLCAWSVWVPRDSPLHFGNGTRLTVT.

V gene TRBV7-9 combines with J gene TRBJ2-6, with a possible D match to TRBD2 (5 bases). Germline assignment: CDR1 SEHNR and CDR2 FQNEAQ (reference sequence). Trimming removed 3 bases at V and 2 bases at J, with 8 bases between. The length of the CDR3 is 15 residues. CDR3 in amino acids: CASSFTRAGANVLTF. The CDR3 DNA follows: TGTGCCAGCAGCTTTACTAGAGCTGGGGCCAACGTCCTGACTTTC.

The chain links TRBV6-1 to TRBJ1-3; weak D call: TRBD1 (5 bases). Trimming removed 2 bases at V and 0 bases at J, with 11 bases between. The CDR3 has 16 residues. Germline CDR1 is MNHNS and CDR2 is SASEGT. The CDR3 DNA sequence: TGTGCCAGCAGTGAAACAGGTGCCCACTCTGGAAACACCATATATTTT. Translation: CASSETGAHSGNTIYF.

The V call is TRBV11-3, the J call TRBJ2-3; D possibly corresponds to TRBD2 (6 bases). The germline V and J ends were trimmed by 5 bases and 1 base, with 13 bases remaining between them. In germline, CDR1 is SGHNT, CDR2 YENEEA. The CDR3 consists of 15 residues. The CDR3 DNA is TGTGCCAGCAGCCACGGGAGTTCTGGCACAGATACGCAGTATTTT. This translates into CASSHGSSGTDTQYF.

The chain couples TRBV2 to TRBJ2-7; 8 nucleotides line up with TRBD1. V was pared by 7 bases and J by 6 bases, with 5 bases of the junction left unmatched. This CDR3 is built from 12 residues. Germline values: CDR1 SNHLY, CDR2 FYNNEI. The CDR3 reads CASTRGPPEQYF. In nucleotides, the CDR3 is TGTGCCAGCACCAGGGGGCCTCCCGAGCAGTACTTC.

The chain carries TRBV10-3 and TRBJ2-1; TRBD1 might be the D (6 bases). The germline gives CDR1 ENHRY, CDR2 SYGVKD. The V gene lost 3 bases and the J gene lost 0 bases, with 15 bases spanning the gap. The CDR3 is made up of 17 amino acids. Here the CDR3 DNA reads TGTGCCATCAGTGACCCACTTAGGGGGTCCTCCTACAATGAGCAGTTCTTC. This gives the protein CAISDPLRGSSYNEQFF.

The V and J genes are TRBV28 and TRBJ1-5; 9 positions agree with TRBD1. This CDR3 is 16 amino acids long. The V and J ends lost 6 bases and 5 bases, in that order; junction bases with no gene match: 11. Per germline, CDR1 MDHEN and CDR2 SYDVKM. This CDR3 reads CASSDSGTGSYQPQHF. In nucleotides, the CDR3 is TGTGCCAGCAGCGATTCCGGGACAGGGAGTTATCAGCCCCAGCATTTT.

The V call is TRBV29-1, the J call TRBJ1-6; 7 bases are shared with TRBD1. The germline gives CDR1 SQVTM, CDR2 ANQGSEA. The J segment lost 9 bases and the V segment lost 7 bases, leaving 9 bases of the junction unmatched. The length of the CDR3 is 13 residues. The CDR3 nucleotides read TGCAGCGCTGCTACAGGGGTTGGTTCACCCCTCCACTTT. The encoded protein is CSAATGVGSPLHF.

This clone was recorded only once. This chain joins TRBV6-5 and TRBJ1-3; a possible D gene is TRBD1 (6 bases). There are 16 residues in the CDR3. The V gene's germline CDR1 is MNHEY and CDR2 SVGAGI. Trimming pared 2 bases from V and 4 bases from J, leaving 15 bases between. The CDR3 bases are TGTGCCAGCAGTTACACCCAGGGGATGCAAGGAAACACCATATATTTT. As protein: CASSYTQGMQGNTIYF.

The chain employs TRBV11-2 and TRBJ2-7, with 10 bases aligning to TRBD2. The V and J ends lost 1 base and 7 bases, in that order; junction bases with no gene match: 10. Germline assignment: CDR1 SGHAT and CDR2 FQNNGV. The CDR3 totals 16 residues. The CDR3 protein is CASSLAAGLAGVEQYF. As DNA, the CDR3 is TGTGCCAGCAGCTTAGCCGCGGGGCTAGCGGGGGTGGAGCAGTACTTC.

The chain combines TRBV11-2 with TRBJ2-1; a possible D gene is TRBD1 (6 bases). Germline lookup yields CDR1 SGHAT and CDR2 FQNNGV. The CDR3 runs 18 residues. Trimming removed 2 bases from V and 2 bases from J, with 19 bases in between. CDR3 amino acids: CASSLLGVSGDPYNEQFF. Here the CDR3 DNA reads TGTGCCAGCAGCTTATTAGGGGTCTCAGGGGATCCCTACAATGAGCAGTTCTTC.

The chain employs TRBV27 and TRBJ1-3; TRBD1 aligns across 10 bases. The CDR3 is made up of 16 amino acids. V lost 0 bases to trimming and J lost 3 bases; unmatched junction nucleotides: 2. Germline values: CDR1 MNHEY, CDR2 SMNVEV (reference sequence). The CDR3 DNA reads TGTGCCAGCAGTTTATCGGGACAGGGGATTGGAAACACCATATATTTT. Amino acids: CASSLSGQGIGNTIYF.

The CDR3 DNA reads as TGTGCCAGCAGCTTAGGGACAGGGTCTTCATCCTATGGCTACACCTTC. This gives the protein CASSLGTGSSSYGYTF. V and J are TRBV7-9 and TRBJ1-2; 8 bases match TRBD1. Trimming took 1 base from V and 4 from J; bases not matched to a gene: 8. CDR3 length: 16 amino acids. CDR1 and CDR2 (germline): SEHNR, FQNEAQ (reference sequence). The entire variable domain, with the rest obtained from reference TRBV7-9 and TRBJ1-2, is as follows: DTGVSQNPRHKITKRGQNVTFRCDPISEHNRLYWYRQTLGQGPEFLTYFQNEAQLEKSRLLSDRFSAERPKGSFSTLEIQRTEQGDSAMYLCASSLGTGSSSYGYTFGSGTRLTVV.

The V gene is TRBV2, the J gene TRBJ1-1; maybe TRBD1 (6 bases). The length of the CDR3 is 12 residues. The V gene lost 5 bases and the J gene lost 8 bases, with 12 bases spanning the gap. Germline V gene data show CDR1 as SNHLY and CDR2 as FYNNEI. The CDR3 here is CASSSDSSEAFF. The DNA of the CDR3 is TGTGCCAGCAGTTCGGACAGCTCAGAAGCTTTCTTT.

The genes are TRBV28 and TRBJ2-7, with 7 positions matching TRBD1. Germline CDR1 MDHEN, CDR2 SYDVKM. The trim removed 4 bases at V and 0 bases at J, leaving 21 bases unmatched. The CDR3 has 20 amino acids. The DNA for the CDR3 is TGTGCCAGCAGTTCAGTGAGCCTCTCACAGGGGTCGACCGGCTCCTACGAGCAGTACTTC. Translating it yields CASSSVSLSQGSTGSYEQYF.

The rearrangement joins TRBV7-8 to TRBJ2-7; D might be TRBD1 (6 bases). The CDR3 has 13 amino acids. The germline CDR1 and CDR2 sequences are SGHVS and FQNEAQ. V shed 7 bases and J shed 4 bases, with 14 bases lying between them. The CDR3 spells CASKQGPAYEQYF. The CDR3, as DNA: TGTGCCAGCAAGCAGGGGCCGGCTTACGAGCAGTACTTC.

About this clone: The junction does not match germline at one end; this may be a read error. The rearrangement uses TRBV4-2 and TRBJ2-5, with D tentatively TRBD1 (6 bases). The CDR3 runs to 16 residues. Germline V gives CDR1 LGHNA, CDR2 YNFKEQ. CDR3 region: CANSPQGPGGEETQYF. In DNA, the CDR3 is TGTGCCAACAGCCCCCAGGGGCCGGGTGGGGAAGAGACCCAGTACTTC.

This chain links TRBV4-1 with TRBJ1-5; D remains ambiguous. The CDR3 totals 17 residues. Trimming took off 0 bases at V and 7 bases at J, with 19 bases between the two ends. CDR1 is MGHRA and CDR2 is YSYEKL in the germline V gene. CDR3 residues: CASSQDLANYLSQPQHF. The CDR3 coding sequence is TGCGCCAGCAGCCAAGATCTTGCGAATTACCTCTCCCAGCCCCAGCATTTT.